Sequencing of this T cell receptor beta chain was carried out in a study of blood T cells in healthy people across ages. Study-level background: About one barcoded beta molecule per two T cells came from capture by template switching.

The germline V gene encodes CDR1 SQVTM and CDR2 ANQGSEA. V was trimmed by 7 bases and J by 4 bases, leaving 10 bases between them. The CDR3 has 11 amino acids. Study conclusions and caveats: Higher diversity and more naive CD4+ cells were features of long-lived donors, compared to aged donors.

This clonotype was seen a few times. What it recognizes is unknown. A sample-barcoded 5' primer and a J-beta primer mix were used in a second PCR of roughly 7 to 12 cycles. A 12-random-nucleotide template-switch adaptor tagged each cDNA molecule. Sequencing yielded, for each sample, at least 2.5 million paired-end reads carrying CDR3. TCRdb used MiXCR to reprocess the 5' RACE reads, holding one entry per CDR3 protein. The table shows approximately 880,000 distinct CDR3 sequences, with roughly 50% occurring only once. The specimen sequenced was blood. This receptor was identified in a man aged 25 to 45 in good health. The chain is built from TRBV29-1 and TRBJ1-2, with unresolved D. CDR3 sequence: CSGREAYGYTF. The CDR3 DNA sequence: TGCAGCGGAAGGGAAGCCTATGGCTACACCTTC.